Presented here are 4 T cell receptor beta chains from one specimen sequenced in a study of shared clonotypes between healthy human individuals. The table came from immunoSEQ multiplex PCR; TCRdb's copy has only in-frame clones and leaves some out. The table includes about 2.4 million clones, over 85% detected once. The specimen was naive CD4+ T cells from PBMCs. Subset of the sample: CD45RA+ positively selected. The receptors were gathered from a man aged 18 to 30 in good health. Some clones in this sample may be carry-over from other donors' samples.

Note on this clone: Additional DNA sequences in this sample encode the identical CDR3. V and J are TRBV27 and TRBJ1-1; D might be TRBD1 (6 bases). Germline CDR1 MNHEY, CDR2 SMNVEV (reference sequence). Trimming cost V 7 bases and J 0 bases, with 9 bases left between them. This CDR3 is 13 amino acids long. The CDR3 spells CASTDRMNTEAFF. The CDR3 coding sequence is TGTGCCAGCACCGACAGGATGAACACTGAAGCTTTCTTT.

This clone was seen a single time. This chain connects TRBV12-5 to TRBJ2-5; 8 nucleotides agree with TRBD1. V shed 5 bases, J shed 1 base, and the junction held 9 bases outside the gene matches. The CDR3 runs 16 residues. CDR1 and CDR2 from the germline V gene are LGHNT and FRNRAP. The CDR3, as DNA: TGTGCTAGTGGTCCTACAACCGGGACAGGCCAAGAGACCCAGTACTTC. Encoded protein: CASGPTTGTGQETQYF.

J is TRBJ2-3 and V is TRBV7-2; either TRBD1 or TRBD2 may fit D (5 bases each). Germline values: CDR1 SGHTA, CDR2 FQGNSA. The CDR3 length is 13 residues. Trimming shortened V by 2 bases and J by 7 bases, and 10 bases separated the two germline ends. The CDR3 DNA is TGTGCCAGCAGCTTATCCGAGGGGCATACGCAGTATTTT. Translation: CASSLSEGHTQYF.

The chain has TRBV28 and TRBJ1-5; D call uncertain. The CDR3 extends over 14 amino acids. Germline values: CDR1 MDHEN, CDR2 SYDVKM. Trimming removed 2 bases at V and 5 bases at J, with 10 bases between. CDR3 protein: CASSLGRTDQPQHF. CDR3 DNA sequence: TGTGCCAGCAGTTTAGGACGAACCGATCAGCCCCAGCATTTT.